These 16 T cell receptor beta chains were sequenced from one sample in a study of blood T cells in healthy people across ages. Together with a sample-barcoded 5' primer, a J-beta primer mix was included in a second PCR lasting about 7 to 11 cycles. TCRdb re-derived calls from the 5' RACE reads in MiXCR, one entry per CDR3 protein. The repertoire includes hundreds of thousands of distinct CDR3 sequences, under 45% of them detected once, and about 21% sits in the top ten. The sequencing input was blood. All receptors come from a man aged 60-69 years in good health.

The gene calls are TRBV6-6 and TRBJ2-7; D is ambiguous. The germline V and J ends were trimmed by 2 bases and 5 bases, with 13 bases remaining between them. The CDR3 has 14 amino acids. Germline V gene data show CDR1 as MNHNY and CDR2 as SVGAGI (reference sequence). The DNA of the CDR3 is TGTGCCAGCAGTTACGCGTATTACACGGACGAGCAGTACTTC. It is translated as CASSYAYYTDEQYF.

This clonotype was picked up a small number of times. The CDR3 is CSARVYPDRTHYPEQYF. Written as DNA, the CDR3 is TGCAGTGCTAGAGTCTACCCGGACAGAACCCACTATCCCGAGCAGTACTTC. This chain joins TRBV20-1 and TRBJ2-4; a weak D match, TRBD1 (6 bases). The J call may be mistaken, given a closer DNA end match to TRBJ2-7. CDR1 is DFQATT, CDR2 SNEGSKA, per germline (reference sequence). The CDR3 is 17 amino acids.

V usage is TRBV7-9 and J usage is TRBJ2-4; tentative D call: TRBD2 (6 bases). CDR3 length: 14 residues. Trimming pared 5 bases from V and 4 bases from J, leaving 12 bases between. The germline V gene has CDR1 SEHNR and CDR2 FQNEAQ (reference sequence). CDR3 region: CASSPAGWKNIQYF. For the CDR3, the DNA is TGTGCCAGCAGCCCCGCGGGGTGGAAAAACATTCAGTACTTC.

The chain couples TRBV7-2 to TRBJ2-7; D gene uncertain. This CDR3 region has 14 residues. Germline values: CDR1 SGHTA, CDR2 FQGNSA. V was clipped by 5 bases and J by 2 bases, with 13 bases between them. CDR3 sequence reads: CTSSHGPKTYEQYF. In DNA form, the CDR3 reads TGTACCAGCAGCCACGGACCGAAAACCTACGAGCAGTACTTC. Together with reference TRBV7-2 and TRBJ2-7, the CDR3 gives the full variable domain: GAGVSQSPSNKVTEKGKDVELRCDPISGHTALYWYRQSLGQGLEFLIYFQGNSAPDKSGLPSDRFSAERTGGSVSTLTIQRTQQEDSAVYLCTSSHGPKTYEQYFGPGTRLTVT.

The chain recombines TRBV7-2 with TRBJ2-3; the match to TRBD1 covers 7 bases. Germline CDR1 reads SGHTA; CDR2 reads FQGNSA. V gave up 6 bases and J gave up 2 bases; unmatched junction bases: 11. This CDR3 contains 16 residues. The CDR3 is CASSSVKGASTDTQYF. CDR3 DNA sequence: TGTGCCAGCAGTTCGGTGAAGGGGGCTTCCACAGATACGCAGTATTTT.

As DNA, the CDR3 is TGTGCCAGCATGACCGGAGGGACCGCCTACGAGCAGTACTTC. Translation: CASMTGGTAYEQYF. This chain links TRBV6-1 with TRBJ2-7; D might be TRBD2 (6 bases). V was clipped by 7 bases and J by 2 bases, with 15 bases between them. There are 14 residues in the CDR3. CDR1 and CDR2 (germline): MNHNS, SASEGT.

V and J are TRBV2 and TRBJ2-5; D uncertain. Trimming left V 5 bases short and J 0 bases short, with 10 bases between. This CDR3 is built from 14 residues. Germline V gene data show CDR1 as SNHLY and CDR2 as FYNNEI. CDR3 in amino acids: CASSYRGYQETQYF. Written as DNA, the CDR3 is TGTGCCAGCAGTTATAGAGGATACCAAGAGACCCAGTACTTC.

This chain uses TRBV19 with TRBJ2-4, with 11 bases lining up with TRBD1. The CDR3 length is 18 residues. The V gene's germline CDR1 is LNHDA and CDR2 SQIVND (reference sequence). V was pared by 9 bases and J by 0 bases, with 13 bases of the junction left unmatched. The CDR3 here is CARGDRGTSSVAKNIQYF. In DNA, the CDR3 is TGTGCCAGAGGGGACAGGGGGACCTCCTCCGTAGCCAAAAACATTCAGTACTTC.

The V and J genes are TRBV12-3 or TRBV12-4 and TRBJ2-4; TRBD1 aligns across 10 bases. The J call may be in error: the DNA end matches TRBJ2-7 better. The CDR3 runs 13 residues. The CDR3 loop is CASKPRTGGEQYF. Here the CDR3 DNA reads TGTGCCAGCAAGCCACGGACAGGGGGCGAGCAGTACTTC.

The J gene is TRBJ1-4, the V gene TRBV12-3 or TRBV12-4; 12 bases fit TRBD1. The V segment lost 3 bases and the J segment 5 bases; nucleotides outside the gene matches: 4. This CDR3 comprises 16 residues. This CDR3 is CASSFGTGGYNEKLFF. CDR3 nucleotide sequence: TGTGCCAGCAGTTTCGGGACAGGGGGCTACAATGAAAAACTGTTTTTT.

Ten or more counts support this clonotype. CDR3 residues: CASSPRLSTSGGAFEQFF. DNA of the CDR3: TGTGCCAGCAGCCCACGTTTGTCGACTAGCGGGGGGGCCTTTGAGCAGTTCTTC. The chain couples TRBV7-6 to TRBJ2-1; 14 nucleotides agree with TRBD2. V lost 5 bases to trimming and J lost 9 bases; unmatched junction nucleotides: 15. Per the germline V gene, CDR1 is SGHVS and CDR2 is FNYEAQ. The CDR3 runs 18 residues.

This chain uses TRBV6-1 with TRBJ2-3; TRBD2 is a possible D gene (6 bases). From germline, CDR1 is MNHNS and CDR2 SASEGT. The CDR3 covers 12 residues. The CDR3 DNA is TGTGCGACCGCCTCCGGGGGAGATACGCAGTATTTT. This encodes CATASGGDTQYF.

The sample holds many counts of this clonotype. The CDR3 nucleotides are TGCAGCGGTCTGAGGGGGGAGCAGTTCTTC. Translation: CSGLRGEQFF. The chain is built from TRBV29-1 and TRBJ2-1, with a weak D call TRBD1 (6 bases). Germline CDR1 reads SQVTM; CDR2 reads ANQGSEA. V was pared by 7 bases and J by 10 bases, with 11 bases between. The CDR3 extends over 10 amino acids.

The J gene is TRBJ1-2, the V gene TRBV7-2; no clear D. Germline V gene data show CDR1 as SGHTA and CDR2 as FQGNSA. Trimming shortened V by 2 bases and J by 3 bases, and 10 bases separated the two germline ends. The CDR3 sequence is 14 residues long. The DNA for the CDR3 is TGTGCCAGCAGCTTATACAGCCTAGACTATGGCTACACCTTC. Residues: CASSLYSLDYGYTF.

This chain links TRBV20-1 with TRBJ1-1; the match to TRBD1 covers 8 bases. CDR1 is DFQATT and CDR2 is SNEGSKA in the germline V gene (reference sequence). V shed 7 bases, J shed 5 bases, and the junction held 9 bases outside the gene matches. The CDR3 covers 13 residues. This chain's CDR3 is CSVTRGQLTEAFF. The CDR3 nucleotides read TGCAGTGTTACCAGGGGGCAATTGACTGAAGCTTTCTTT.

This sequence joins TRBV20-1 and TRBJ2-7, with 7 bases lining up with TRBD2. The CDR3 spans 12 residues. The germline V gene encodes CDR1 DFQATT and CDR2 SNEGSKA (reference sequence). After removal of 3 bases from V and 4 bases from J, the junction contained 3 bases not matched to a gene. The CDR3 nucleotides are TGCAGTGCTAGCGTGGGGGGGTACGAGCAGTACTTC. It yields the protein CSASVGGYEQYF.